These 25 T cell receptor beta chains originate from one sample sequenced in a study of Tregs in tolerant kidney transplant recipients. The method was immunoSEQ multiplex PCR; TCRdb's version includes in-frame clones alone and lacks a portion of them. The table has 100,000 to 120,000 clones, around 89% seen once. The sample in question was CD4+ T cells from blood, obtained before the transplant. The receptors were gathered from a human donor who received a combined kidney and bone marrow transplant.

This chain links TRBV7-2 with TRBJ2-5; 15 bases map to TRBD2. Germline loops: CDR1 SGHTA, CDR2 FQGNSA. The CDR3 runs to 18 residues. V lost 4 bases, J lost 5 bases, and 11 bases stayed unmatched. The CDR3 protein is CASSSRTSGRGWEETQYF. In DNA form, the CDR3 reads TGTGCCAGCAGCTCGCGGACTAGCGGGAGGGGATGGGAGGAGACCCAGTACTTC.

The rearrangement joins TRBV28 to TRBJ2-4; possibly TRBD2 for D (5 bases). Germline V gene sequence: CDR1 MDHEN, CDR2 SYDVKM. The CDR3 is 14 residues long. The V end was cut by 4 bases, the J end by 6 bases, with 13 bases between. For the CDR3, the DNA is TGTGCCAGCAGTTCCCTCTCGAGGGCAAACATTCAGTACTTC. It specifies CASSSLSRANIQYF.

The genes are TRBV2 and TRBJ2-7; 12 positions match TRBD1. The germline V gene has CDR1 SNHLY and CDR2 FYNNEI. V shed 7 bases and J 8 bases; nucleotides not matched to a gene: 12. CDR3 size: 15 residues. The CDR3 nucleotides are TGTGCCAGCATGAGGGGCTGGGACAGGGGGCGGCAGCAGTACTTC. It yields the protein CASMRGWDRGRQQYF. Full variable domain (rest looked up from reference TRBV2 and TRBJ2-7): EPEVTQTPSHQVTQMGQEVILRCVPISNHLYFYWYRQILGQKVEFLVSFYNNEISEKSEIFDDQFSVERPDGSNFTLKIRSTKLEDSAMYFCASMRGWDRGRQQYFGPGTRLTVT.

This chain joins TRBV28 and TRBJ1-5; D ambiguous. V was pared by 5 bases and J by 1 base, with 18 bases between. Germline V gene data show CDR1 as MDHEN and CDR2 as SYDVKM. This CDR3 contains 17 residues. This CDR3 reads CASSPPRGTSSNQPQHF. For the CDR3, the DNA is TGTGCCAGCAGTCCCCCGAGAGGCACCTCGAGCAATCAGCCCCAGCATTTT.

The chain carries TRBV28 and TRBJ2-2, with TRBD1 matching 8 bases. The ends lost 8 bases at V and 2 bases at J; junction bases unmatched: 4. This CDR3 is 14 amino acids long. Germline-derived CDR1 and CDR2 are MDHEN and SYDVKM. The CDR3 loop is CASGGQVNTGELFF. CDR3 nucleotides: TGTGCCAGCGGGGGACAGGTTAACACCGGGGAGCTGTTTTTT. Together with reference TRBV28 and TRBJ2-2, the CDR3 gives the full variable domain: DVKVTQSSRYLVKRTGEKVFLECVQDMDHENMFWYRQDPGLGLRLIYFSYDVKMKEKGDIPEGYSVSREKKERFSLILESASTNQTSMYLCASGGQVNTGELFFGEGSRLTVL.

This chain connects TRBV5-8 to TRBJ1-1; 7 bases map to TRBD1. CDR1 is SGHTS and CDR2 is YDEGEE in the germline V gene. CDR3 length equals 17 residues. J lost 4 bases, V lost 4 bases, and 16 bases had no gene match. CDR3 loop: CASSKGDRPLRGTEAFF. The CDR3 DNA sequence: TGTGCCAGCAGCAAGGGGGACAGACCTCTCAGGGGCACTGAAGCTTTCTTT.

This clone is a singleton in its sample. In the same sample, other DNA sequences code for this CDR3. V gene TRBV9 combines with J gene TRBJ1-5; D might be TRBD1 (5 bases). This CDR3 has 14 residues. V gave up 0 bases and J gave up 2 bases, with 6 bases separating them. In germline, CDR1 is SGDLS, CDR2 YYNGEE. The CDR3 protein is CASSVGGGNQPQHF. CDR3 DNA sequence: TGTGCCAGCAGCGTAGGGGGGGGCAATCAGCCCCAGCATTTT.

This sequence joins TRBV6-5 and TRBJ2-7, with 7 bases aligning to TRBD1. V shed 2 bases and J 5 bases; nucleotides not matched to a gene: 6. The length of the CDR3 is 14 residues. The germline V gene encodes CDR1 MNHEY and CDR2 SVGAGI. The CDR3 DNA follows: TGTGCCAGCAGTTACGAGGGGGCCACCAACGAGCAGTACTTC. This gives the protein CASSYEGATNEQYF.

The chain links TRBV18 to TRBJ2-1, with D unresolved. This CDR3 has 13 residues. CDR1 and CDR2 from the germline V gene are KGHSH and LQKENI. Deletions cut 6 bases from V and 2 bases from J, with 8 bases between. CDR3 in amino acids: CASSTETYNEQFF. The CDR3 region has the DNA TGTGCCAGCTCGACGGAGACCTACAATGAGCAGTTCTTC.

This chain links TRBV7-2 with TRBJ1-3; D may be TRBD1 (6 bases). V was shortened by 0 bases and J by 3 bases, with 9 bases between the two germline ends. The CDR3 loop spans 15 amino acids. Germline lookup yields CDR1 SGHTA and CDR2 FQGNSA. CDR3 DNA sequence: TGTGCCAGCAGCTTAGCACTACAGGGTGGAAACACCATATATTTT. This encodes CASSLALQGGNTIYF.

The CDR3 bases are TGTGCCAGCAGAACTAATACAGGGGGTTTCTACGAGCAGTACTTC. It specifies CASRTNTGGFYEQYF. The V call is TRBV7-8, the J call TRBJ2-7; TRBD1 matches 8 bases. Unmatched junction bases numbered 10, after V lost 6 bases and J lost 3 bases. The V gene's germline CDR1 is SGHVS and CDR2 FQNEAQ. The CDR3 has 15 residues.

The CDR3 bases are TGTGCCACATACCCTAGCGGTAGCTCCTACAATGAGCAGTTCTTC. Translating it yields CATYPSGSSYNEQFF. The rearrangement uses TRBV28 and TRBJ2-1, with 7 bases matching TRBD2. V dropped 10 bases and J dropped 0; count of bases not matched to a gene: 9. The CDR3 runs 15 residues. From germline, CDR1 is MDHEN and CDR2 SYDVKM.

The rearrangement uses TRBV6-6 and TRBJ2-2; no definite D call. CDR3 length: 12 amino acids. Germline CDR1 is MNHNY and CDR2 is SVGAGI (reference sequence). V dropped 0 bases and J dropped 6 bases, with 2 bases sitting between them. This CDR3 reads CASSYSAGELFF. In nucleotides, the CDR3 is TGTGCCAGCAGTTACTCCGCCGGGGAGCTGTTTTTT.

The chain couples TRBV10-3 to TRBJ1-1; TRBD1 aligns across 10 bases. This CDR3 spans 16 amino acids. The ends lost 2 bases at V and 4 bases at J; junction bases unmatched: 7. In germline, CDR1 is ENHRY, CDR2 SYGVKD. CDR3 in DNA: TGTGCCATCAGTGAGGTTGTGGGACAGGGGTCCACTGAAGCTTTCTTT. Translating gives CAISEVVGQGSTEAFF.

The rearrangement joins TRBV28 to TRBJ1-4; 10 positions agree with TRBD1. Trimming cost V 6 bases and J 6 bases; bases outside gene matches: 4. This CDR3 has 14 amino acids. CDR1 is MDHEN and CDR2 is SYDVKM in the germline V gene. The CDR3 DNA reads TGTGCCAGCAGAGGGGGGACAGGGGATGAAAAACTGTTTTTT. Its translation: CASRGGTGDEKLFF.

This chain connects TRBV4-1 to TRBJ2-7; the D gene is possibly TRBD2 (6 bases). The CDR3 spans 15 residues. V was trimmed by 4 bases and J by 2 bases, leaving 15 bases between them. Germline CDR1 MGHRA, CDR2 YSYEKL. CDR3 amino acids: CASSPGSGPTYEQYF. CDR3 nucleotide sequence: TGCGCCAGCAGCCCTGGCAGCGGGCCCACCTACGAGCAGTACTTC.

The CDR3 reads CASSDRTLSYEQYF. In DNA, the CDR3 is TGTGCCAGCAGTGACAGGACCCTCTCCTACGAGCAGTACTTC. The chain links TRBV28 to TRBJ2-7, with D perhaps matching TRBD1 (6 bases). In germline, CDR1 is MDHEN, CDR2 SYDVKM. The CDR3 loop spans 14 amino acids. V dropped 5 bases and J dropped 0 bases, with 11 bases sitting between them.

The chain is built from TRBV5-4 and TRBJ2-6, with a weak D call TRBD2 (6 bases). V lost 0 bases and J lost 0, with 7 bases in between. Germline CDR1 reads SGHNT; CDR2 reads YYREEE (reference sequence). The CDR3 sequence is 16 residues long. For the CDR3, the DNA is TGTGCCAGCAGCTTGGGGGGGGTCTCTGGGGCCAACGTCCTGACTTTC. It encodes CASSLGGVSGANVLTF.

CDR3 coding DNA: TGTGCCAGCTCACCACTTACAGGGTTCACAGATACGCAGTATTTT. Its translation is CASSPLTGFTDTQYF. V is TRBV18 and J is TRBJ2-3; tentative D call: TRBD1 (6 bases). The CDR3 is 15 residues long. Trimming took off 1 base at V and 2 bases at J, with 10 bases between the two ends. CDR1 is KGHSH, CDR2 LQKENI, per germline. The full variable domain, rest sourced from reference TRBV18 and TRBJ2-3, is NAGVMQNPRHLVRRRGQEARLRCSPMKGHSHVYWYRQLPEEGLKFMVYLQKENIIDESGMPKERFSAEFPKEGPSILRIQQVVRGDSAAYFCASSPLTGFTDTQYFGPGTRLTVL.

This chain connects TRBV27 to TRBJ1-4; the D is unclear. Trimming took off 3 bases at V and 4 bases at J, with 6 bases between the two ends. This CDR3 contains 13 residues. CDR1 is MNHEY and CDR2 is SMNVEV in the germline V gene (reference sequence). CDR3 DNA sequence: TGTGCCAGCAGTTTTGTCAATAATGAAAAACTGTTTTTT. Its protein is CASSFVNNEKLFF.

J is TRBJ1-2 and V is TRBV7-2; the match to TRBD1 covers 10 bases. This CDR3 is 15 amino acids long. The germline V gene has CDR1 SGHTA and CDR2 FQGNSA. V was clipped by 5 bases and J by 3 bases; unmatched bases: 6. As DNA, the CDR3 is TGTGCCAGCAGCCTATGGACAGGGGGTGACTATGGCTACACCTTC. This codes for CASSLWTGGDYGYTF.

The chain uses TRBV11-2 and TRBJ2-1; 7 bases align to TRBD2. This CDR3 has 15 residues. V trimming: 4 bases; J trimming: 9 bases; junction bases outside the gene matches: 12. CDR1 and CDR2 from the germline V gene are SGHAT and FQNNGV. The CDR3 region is CASSSKRDSYREQFF. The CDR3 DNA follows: TGTGCCAGCAGCTCCAAGCGGGATTCCTACCGTGAGCAGTTCTTC.

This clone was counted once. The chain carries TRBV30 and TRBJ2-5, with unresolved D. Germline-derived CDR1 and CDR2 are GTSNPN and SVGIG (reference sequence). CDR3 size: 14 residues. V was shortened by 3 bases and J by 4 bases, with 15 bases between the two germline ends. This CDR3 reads CAWRFQCSGETQYF. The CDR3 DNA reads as TGTGCCTGGAGGTTTCAGTGTTCTGGAGAGACCCAGTACTTC.

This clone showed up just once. Written as DNA, the CDR3 is TGTGCCAGCACCGGGGGGGACAGGGTTGGCGAGCAGTTCTTC. It encodes CASTGGDRVGEQFF. The chain has TRBV2 and TRBJ2-1, with a possible D match to TRBD1 (9 bases). The germline gives CDR1 SNHLY, CDR2 FYNNEI. The germline V and J ends were trimmed by 7 bases and 10 bases, with 20 bases remaining between them. The CDR3 consists of 14 residues.

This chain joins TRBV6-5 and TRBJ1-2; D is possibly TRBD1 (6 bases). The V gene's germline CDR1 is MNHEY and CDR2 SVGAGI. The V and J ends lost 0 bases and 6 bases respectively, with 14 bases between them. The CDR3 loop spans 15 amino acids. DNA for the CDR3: TGTGCCAGCAGTTACTCGATTCACAGGGAGAATGGCTACACCTTC. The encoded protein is CASSYSIHRENGYTF.